One sample yielded the 10 T cell receptor beta chains listed below, sequenced in a study of shared clonotypes between healthy human individuals. Libraries were prepared by immunoSEQ multiplex PCR; TCRdb keeps only in-frame clonotypes and omits some of them. The profile shows 500,000 or so clones, roughly 95% of them singletons. What was sequenced was naive CD4+ T cells sorted from blood. Subset in this sample: CD45RA+ positively selected. Receptors were obtained from a woman between 25 and 40 years old in good health.

V is TRBV28 and J is TRBJ1-1; D gene uncertain. The V end lost 2 bases, the J end lost 2 bases, and 12 bases lay between the germline ends. The CDR3 loop spans 15 amino acids. Germline V gene lookup returns CDR1 MDHEN and CDR2 SYDVKM. CDR3: CASSLVGQPNTEAFF. CDR3 sequence (DNA): TGTGCCAGCAGTTTAGTTGGTCAGCCTAACACTGAAGCTTTCTTT.

V and J are TRBV7-3 and TRBJ2-3; D is perhaps TRBD2 (9 bases). The CDR3 contains 16 residues. V lost 5 bases and J lost 7, with 22 bases in between. Germline CDR1 and CDR2: SGHTA and FQGTGA. This CDR3 is CASSPQGGLAVNTQYF. The CDR3 DNA reads as TGTGCCAGCAGCCCACAGGGGGGACTAGCAGTAAATACGCAGTATTTT. Full variable domain (missing parts from reference TRBV7-3 and TRBJ2-3): GAGVSQTPSNKVTEKGKYVELRCDPISGHTALYWYRQSLGQGPEFLIYFQGTGAADDSGLPNDRFFAVRPEGSVSTLKIQRTERGDSAVYLCASSPQGGLAVNTQYFGPGTRLTVL.

This clone was detected once. The chain recombines TRBV10-3 with TRBJ2-1, with 9 bases lining up with TRBD1. CDR1 is ENHRY, CDR2 SYGVKD, per germline. After removal of 3 bases from V and 8 bases from J, the junction contained 5 bases not matched to a gene. The CDR3 loop spans 14 amino acids. The CDR3 region is CAISDGTGRDEQFF. CDR3 in DNA: TGTGCCATCAGTGACGGGACAGGGAGGGATGAGCAGTTCTTC.

DNA for the CDR3: TGTGCCAGTAGTATAGAACGGGGGAGTTCCTACAATGAGCAGTTCTTC. It specifies CASSIERGSSYNEQFF. The chain is built from TRBV19 and TRBJ2-1, with a tentative D call TRBD2 (6 bases). Trimming removed 0 bases at V and 1 base at J, with 10 bases between. The germline gives CDR1 LNHDA, CDR2 SQIVND (reference sequence). The CDR3 has 16 amino acids.

This chain joins TRBV6-5 and TRBJ1-1; D remains ambiguous. CDR1 is MNHEY and CDR2 is SVGAGI in the germline V gene. Trimming shortened V by 0 bases and J by 4 bases, and 15 bases separated the two germline ends. The CDR3 runs to 16 residues. DNA of the CDR3: TGTGCCAGCAGTTACTCACGGACCCCGCTGATCACTGAAGCTTTCTTT. Translation: CASSYSRTPLITEAFF.

The chain combines TRBV5-1 with TRBJ2-7; 13 bases fit TRBD2. Germline V lookup: CDR1 SGHRS, CDR2 YFSETQ. V lost 3 bases, J lost 7 bases, and 7 bases stayed unmatched. CDR3 size: 15 residues. The CDR3 DNA sequence: TGCGCCAGCAGCTCAGGACTAGCGGGAGTGAGTGAGCAGTACTTC. This gives the protein CASSSGLAGVSEQYF.

The chain combines TRBV12-5 with TRBJ2-3; D call uncertain. The germline CDR1 and CDR2 sequences are LGHNT and FRNRAP. V was cut by 3 bases and J by 4 bases, with 14 bases left in between. CDR3 length: 15 residues. In DNA, the CDR3 is TGTGCTAGTGGTTTTCAGGATCCTTATTCAGATACGCAGTATTTT. Amino acid sequence: CASGFQDPYSDTQYF.

The rearrangement links TRBV7-3 to TRBJ2-2; D gene uncertain. V dropped 2 bases and J dropped 5 bases, with 6 bases sitting between them. Germline V gene lookup returns CDR1 SGHTA and CDR2 FQGTGA. The CDR3 is 13 amino acids. This chain's CDR3 is CASSLVQTGELFF. The CDR3 DNA follows: TGTGCCAGCAGCTTAGTTCAGACCGGGGAGCTGTTTTTT. The whole variable domain, remainder taken from reference TRBV7-3 and TRBJ2-2, is GAGVSQTPSNKVTEKGKYVELRCDPISGHTALYWYRQSLGQGPEFLIYFQGTGAADDSGLPNDRFFAVRPEGSVSTLKIQRTERGDSAVYLCASSLVQTGELFFGEGSRLTVL.

The CDR3 region is CASRGNTEAFF. The CDR3 DNA sequence: TGTGCCAGCAGGGGAAACACTGAAGCTTTCTTT. J is TRBJ1-1 and V is TRBV28; D gene uncertain. Germline CDR1 is MDHEN and CDR2 is SYDVKM. The CDR3 sequence is 11 residues long. Trimming stripped 6 bases from V and 2 bases from J, with 4 bases between.

The V and J genes are TRBV11-2 and TRBJ2-3; the match to TRBD2 covers 7 bases. Germline CDR1 and CDR2: SGHAT and FQNNGV. The trim removed 1 base at V and 1 base at J, leaving 14 bases unmatched. The CDR3 has 19 residues. The CDR3 DNA sequence: TGTGCCAGCAGCTTAGCGTTAATATATGGGCTAGCGGGCACAGATACGCAGTATTTT. Amino acid sequence: CASSLALIYGLAGTDTQYF.